This T cell receptor beta chain was documented in a study of Graves' ophthalmopathy and Graves' hyperthyroidism. As the template, RNA transcripts were used to amplify TCR beta CDR3 regions. First-round RT-PCR employed HTBI primers, with a second-round multiplex PCR after it. TCRdb reprocessed the multiplex PCR reads with MiXCR, giving one entry per CDR3 protein. This table has fewer than 600,000 distinct CDR3 sequences, approximately 15% appearing once. This clonotype came up many times. There are 16 residues in the CDR3. Looked up from germline, CDR1 is LNHNV and CDR2 is YYDKDF (reference sequence). V was clipped by 0 bases and J by 13 bases, with 24 bases between them.

Sample: blood. This clonotype originated in a woman in her thirties with Graves' ophthalmopathy. V gene TRBV15 combines with J gene TRBJ1-2; D remains unclear. As DNA, the CDR3 is TGTGCCACCAGCAGAGATGCGGAGGTAATGCTGCTTCGGCGCACCTTC. The encoded protein is CATSRDAEVMLLRRTF. Full variable domain (missing parts from reference TRBV15 and TRBJ1-2): DAMVIQNPRYQVTQFGKPVTLSCSQTLNHNVMYWYQQKSSQAPKLLFHYYDKDFNNEADTPDNFQSRRPNTSFCFLDIRSPGLGDTAMYLCATSRDAEVMLLRRTFGSGTRLTVV.